This T cell receptor beta chain was sequenced for a study of T cell repertoires in cytomegalovirus infection. From the reads, TCRdb called clonotypes with MiXCR, one entry per CDR3 protein. The sample yields 550,000 to 700,000 distinct CDR3 sequences, approximately 40% seen once. Turning to this clonotype: Its antigen is still unknown.

The length of the CDR3 is 13 residues. CDR1 MNHNY and CDR2 SVGAGI come from the germline V gene (reference sequence). J gave up 7 bases and V 7 bases, and 9 bases lay outside the gene matches. This sequence joins TRBV6-6 and TRBJ1-1; TRBD1 aligns across 7 bases. This clonotype was obtained from a human donor in good health (CMV status not recorded). Some clones in this sample may be carry-over from other donors' samples. The starting material was cultured PBMCs, obtained from culture after CMV antigen stimulation. For the CDR3, the DNA is TGTGCCAGCACTAAGGTGGGGACAGATGAAGCTTTCTTT. Translated: CASTKVGTDEAFF.